The source of this TCR beta chain is a study of neurological immune-mediated disorders. PBMCs numbering 2 million and stored at -80 C yielded the unsorted libraries. The CDR3 is 14 amino acids. Trimming at V came to 6 bases and at J to 5 bases, leaving 8 bases not matched to a gene. The making of cDNA relied on 5'RACE with 10-nucleotide random UMIs. TCRdb independently ran MiXCR on the 5' RACE reads; one entry per CDR3 protein. The sample contains about 58,000 distinct CDR3 sequences, around 3.4% of which appear only once. Study outcomes and limitations: One related-CDR3 cluster, which may be a signature, held the repertoires of 18 of 34 multiple sclerosis patients after phylogenetic grouping.

This clonotype was detected ten times or more. Its antigen is currently unknown. The sample consisted of PBMCs. This sequence was found in a woman aged 55-75 years with multiple sclerosis. This chain links TRBV12-3 or TRBV12-4 with TRBJ1-1, with 8 bases identical to TRBD1. In DNA form, the CDR3 reads TGTGCCAGCAGACCTAGGACAGGGTGGACTGAAGCTTTCTTT. Amino acids: CASRPRTGWTEAFF.